This TCR beta chain was found in a study of radiotherapy plus CTLA-4 blockade in lung cancer. On the study more broadly: Objective responses were seen in around 20% of patients, disease control in about 30%. Study-wide findings and caveats: Subsequent to radiotherapy plus ipilimumab, tumor-derived TCR clones underwent expansion in blood. Early blood T cell clone dynamics reportedly forecast response best, with interferon-beta.

Focal radiation plus CTLA-4 blockade with ipilimumab was administered to patients who had chemo-refractory metastatic non-small-cell lung cancer. The data were produced by immunoSEQ multiplex PCR, yet TCRdb's version contains in-frame clones alone and is incomplete. The table includes some 40,000 clones, roughly three quarters detected once. This clone was recorded once. What it binds is unknown. Germline CDR1 is SGHVS and CDR2 is FQNEAQ. The CDR3 length is 16 residues. The V gene lost 0 bases and the J gene lost 0 bases, with 10 bases spanning the gap. The V call is TRBV7-8, the J call TRBJ2-3, with D perhaps matching TRBD1 (5 bases). The sequence was obtained from a human donor with non-small cell lung cancer that progressed on radiotherapy plus ipilimumab. Sequenced here: peripheral blood, sampled from a patient treated with radiotherapy plus ipilimumab. CDR3 sequence: CASSLAQGTSTDTQYF. The DNA for the CDR3 is TGTGCCAGCAGCTTAGCGCAGGGTACTAGCACAGATACGCAGTATTTT. Combining the CDR3 with reference TRBV7-8 and TRBJ2-3 gives the whole variable domain GAGVSQSPRYKVAKRGQDVALRCDPISGHVSLFWYQQALGQGPEFLTYFQNEAQLDKSGLPSDRFFAERPEGSVSTLKIQRTQQEDSAVYLCASSLAQGTSTDTQYFGPGTRLTVL.